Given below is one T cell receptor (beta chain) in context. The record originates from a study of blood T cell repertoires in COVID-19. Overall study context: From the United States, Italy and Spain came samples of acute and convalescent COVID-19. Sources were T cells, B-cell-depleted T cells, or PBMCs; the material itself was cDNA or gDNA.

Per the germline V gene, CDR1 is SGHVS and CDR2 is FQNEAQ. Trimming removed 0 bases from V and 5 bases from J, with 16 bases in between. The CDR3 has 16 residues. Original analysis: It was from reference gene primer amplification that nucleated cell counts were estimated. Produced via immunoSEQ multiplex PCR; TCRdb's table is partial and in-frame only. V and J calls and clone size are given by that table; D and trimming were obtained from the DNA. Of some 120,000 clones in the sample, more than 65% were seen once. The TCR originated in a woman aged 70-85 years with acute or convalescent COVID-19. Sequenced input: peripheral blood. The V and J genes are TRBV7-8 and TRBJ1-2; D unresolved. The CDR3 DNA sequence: TGTGCCAGCAGCTTAGCGCACGGCGGCGCGGAGTATGGCTACACCTTC. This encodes CASSLAHGGAEYGYTF.